These 29 T cell receptor beta chains were all obtained from the same sample, sequenced in a study of regulatory dendritic cells for organ transplantation. Assay: immunoSEQ multiplex PCR; the TCRdb copy retains only in-frame clones and omits some. Counted here are almost 35,000 clones, about 88% occurring once; the ten biggest clones make up over 0.06%. The specimen was naive CD4+ T cells from blood. This sample's subset: CD45RA+ naive T cells. The receptors here all came from a human donor in good health.

This chain connects TRBV10-3 to TRBJ2-3; 13 bases map to TRBD2. This CDR3 comprises 17 residues. The germline V gene encodes CDR1 ENHRY and CDR2 SYGVKD. Germline trimming cut 5 bases from V and 4 bases from J; bases unmatched to any gene: 9. The CDR3 DNA reads TGTGCCATCAGTCGACTAGCGGGGGGCCGTGGGGCAGATACGCAGTATTTT. Protein product: CAISRLAGGRGADTQYF.

The chain carries TRBV2 and TRBJ1-5, with TRBD1 as a possible D gene (6 bases). Germline CDR1 SNHLY, CDR2 FYNNEI. This CDR3 spans 17 amino acids. The V end lost 2 bases, the J end lost 2 bases, and 16 bases lay between the germline ends. The CDR3 is CASSENLRGEGNQPQHF. Here the CDR3 DNA reads TGTGCCAGCAGTGAAAATCTAAGGGGGGAGGGCAATCAGCCCCAGCATTTT.

The chain links TRBV28 to TRBJ1-2; possibly TRBD1 for D (6 bases). This CDR3 comprises 13 residues. CDR1 is MDHEN and CDR2 is SYDVKM in the germline V gene. Trimming left V 7 bases short and J 8 bases short, with 17 bases between. The CDR3 reads CASTLGAGRGYTF. The CDR3 DNA follows: TGTGCCAGCACCTTGGGGGCTGGTCGGGGCTACACCTTC.

The CDR3, as DNA: TGTGCCAGCAACGATCCGGAAAAACTGTTTTTT. Protein sequence: CASNDPEKLFF. V is TRBV6-4 and J is TRBJ1-4; D gene uncertain. This CDR3 has 11 residues. From germline, CDR1 is MRHNA and CDR2 SNTAGT. V lost 7 bases, J lost 8 bases, and 8 bases lay in between.

This clone came up once. The rearrangement joins TRBV9 to TRBJ1-1, with D unresolved. CDR3 size: 14 residues. Deletions cut 4 bases from V and 3 bases from J, with 13 bases between. Looked up from germline, CDR1 is SGDLS and CDR2 is YYNGEE. The CDR3 nucleotides are TGTGCCAGCAGCCCCCAGGTAATCCACACTGAAGCTTTCTTT. Its protein is CASSPQVIHTEAFF.

A note on this clone: Germline is not matched at one junction end, which may reflect a read error. The chain is built from TRBV7-7 and TRBJ2-5, with 9 bases identical to TRBD1. This CDR3 spans 14 amino acids. CDR1 SSHAT and CDR2 FNYEAQ come from the germline V gene (reference sequence). CDR3 DNA sequence: TGTGCTAGCAGCTTAGCCGGGACAGGGGAGACCCAGTACTTC. As protein: CASSLAGTGETQYF.

The rearrangement uses TRBV30 and TRBJ1-5; D unclear. Trimming took off 4 bases at V and 6 bases at J, with 13 bases between the two ends. Germline values: CDR1 GTSNPN, CDR2 SVGIG (reference sequence). The CDR3 extends over 13 amino acids. CDR3 bases: TGTGCCTGGAACCCCGGGGTCGGTCAGCCCCAGCATTTT. This translates into CAWNPGVGQPQHF. Full variable domain (outside the CDR3, taken from reference TRBV30 and TRBJ1-5): SQTIHQWPATLVQPVGSPLSLECTVEGTSNPNLYWYRQAAGRGLQLLFYSVGIGQISSEVPQNLSASRPQDRQFILSSKKLLLSDSGFYLCAWNPGVGQPQHFGDGTRLSIL.

On this clone: Other DNA variants within this sample encode the same CDR3. The V and J genes are TRBV18 and TRBJ1-1; tentatively, D is TRBD1 (6 bases). Germline CDR1 reads KGHSH; CDR2 reads LQKENI. Trimming took off 6 bases at V and 0 bases at J, with 14 bases between the two ends. This CDR3 has 15 amino acids. The CDR3 nucleotides read TGTGCCAGCTCGCCTCGAACAGGGCTGAACACTGAAGCTTTCTTT. Its translation is CASSPRTGLNTEAFF.

The chain is built from TRBV19 and TRBJ2-3; 8 nucleotides match TRBD1. Germline CDR1 and CDR2: LNHDA and SQIVND (reference sequence). This CDR3 spans 16 amino acids. The J segment lost 2 bases and the V segment lost 8 bases, leaving 12 bases of the junction unmatched. CDR3 in DNA: TGTGCCAGTGTCAAATCCGGGACAGGAGCCACAGATACGCAGTATTTT. As protein: CASVKSGTGATDTQYF.

The rearrangement joins TRBV30 to TRBJ1-6; no reliable D call. Germline-derived CDR1 and CDR2 are GTSNPN and SVGIG (reference sequence). CDR3 length equals 15 residues. The V gene lost 3 bases and the J gene lost 0 bases, with 9 bases spanning the gap. The CDR3 region is CAWRPTSSYNSPLHF. CDR3 coding DNA: TGTGCCTGGAGGCCCACGAGCTCCTATAATTCACCCCTCCACTTT.

This chain uses TRBV7-2 with TRBJ1-2; D possibly corresponds to TRBD1 (6 bases). This CDR3 is 18 amino acids long. V dropped 5 bases and J dropped 7 bases, with 29 bases sitting between them. The V gene's germline CDR1 is SGHTA and CDR2 FQGNSA. The CDR3 DNA reads TGTGCCAGCAGCCGATACAGGGTGCTTCCTACCAACTATGGTGGCTACACCTTC. It is translated as CASSRYRVLPTNYGGYTF.

The V gene is TRBV28, the J gene TRBJ1-2; 11 nucleotides align to TRBD1. From germline, CDR1 is MDHEN and CDR2 SYDVKM. This CDR3 region has 14 residues. The ends lost 4 bases at V and 7 bases at J; junction bases unmatched: 5. The chain's CDR3 is CASSSAGTGGGYTF. The CDR3 coding sequence is TGTGCCAGCAGTTCCGCCGGGACAGGGGGTGGCTACACCTTC.

The genes are TRBV5-4 and TRBJ1-1; D is uncertain. Germline CDR1 is SGHNT and CDR2 is YYREEE (reference sequence). V lost 3 bases and J lost 1, with 7 bases in between. There are 13 residues in the CDR3. CDR3 sequence: CASSSPRNTEAFF. The CDR3 nucleotides read TGTGCCAGCAGCTCGCCCCGGAACACTGAAGCTTTCTTT.

This clone showed up just once. This rearrangement joins TRBV30 to TRBJ2-7; D is uncertain. CDR1 GTSNPN and CDR2 SVGIG come from the germline V gene (reference sequence). The CDR3 contains 10 residues. Between the trimmed V and J ends, which lost 5 bases and 1 base, there was a span of 3 bases. Here the CDR3 reads CAWGSYEQYF. The DNA for the CDR3 is TGTGCCTGGGGTTCCTACGAGCAGTACTTC. Using reference TRBV30 and TRBJ2-7 for the parts outside the CDR3, the full variable domain is SQTIHQWPATLVQPVGSPLSLECTVEGTSNPNLYWYRQAAGRGLQLLFYSVGIGQISSEVPQNLSASRPQDRQFILSSKKLLLSDSGFYLCAWGSYEQYFGPGTRLTVT.

The chain couples TRBV19 to TRBJ1-3; D remains ambiguous. The V gene lost 3 bases and the J gene lost 2 bases, with 8 bases spanning the gap. The CDR3 sequence is 14 residues long. CDR1 is LNHDA and CDR2 is SQIVND in the germline V gene (reference sequence). CDR3 residues: CASSIVGPGNTIYF. The CDR3 DNA reads as TGTGCCAGTAGTATCGTGGGTCCTGGAAACACCATATATTTT.

There are a few counts of this clone. This chain joins TRBV4-2 and TRBJ2-4; TRBD2 aligns across 7 bases. Germline V CDR1 and CDR2: LGHNA, YNFKEQ. This CDR3 is 16 amino acids long. The V gene end was trimmed by 4 bases and the J gene end by 6 bases; junction bases not matched to a gene: 12. This chain's CDR3 is CASSPTSLAVGNIQYF. The DNA of the CDR3 is TGTGCCAGCAGCCCGACCTCCCTAGCGGTCGGAAACATTCAGTACTTC.

This clone was observed a handful of times. V and J are TRBV20-1 and TRBJ1-4; D ambiguous. This CDR3 has 10 residues. V was pared by 4 bases and J by 7 bases, with 4 bases between. Per germline, CDR1 DFQATT and CDR2 SNEGSKA (reference sequence). CDR3 bases: TGCAGTGCTAAGCTTGAAAAACTGTTTTTT. Amino acid sequence: CSAKLEKLFF.

This clone turned up a few times. The gene calls are TRBV7-9 and TRBJ1-1; TRBD1 matches at 9 bases. Trimming removed 6 bases from V and 6 bases from J; junction bases left unmatched: 8. Germline V gene sequence: CDR1 SEHNR, CDR2 FQNEAQ (reference sequence). This CDR3 is 14 amino acids long. The CDR3 is CASSTGQGWAEAFF. The DNA for the CDR3 is TGTGCCAGCAGTACGGGACAGGGTTGGGCTGAAGCTTTCTTT. Full variable domain (missing parts from reference TRBV7-9 and TRBJ1-1): DTGVSQNPRHKITKRGQNVTFRCDPISEHNRLYWYRQTLGQGPEFLTYFQNEAQLEKSRLLSDRFSAERPKGSFSTLEIQRTEQGDSAMYLCASSTGQGWAEAFFGQGTRLTVV.

The V and J genes are TRBV19 and TRBJ1-2; TRBD1 agrees at 11 bases. CDR3 size: 17 residues. CDR1 LNHDA and CDR2 SQIVND come from the germline V gene (reference sequence). V shed 5 bases, J shed 4 bases, and the junction held 12 bases outside the gene matches. The CDR3 DNA follows: TGTGCCAGTAGTGCGAGCAGGACGGGACAGGGGGTCTATGGCTACACCTTC. It is translated as CASSASRTGQGVYGYTF.

The chain recombines TRBV2 with TRBJ2-5; 9 bases map to TRBD1. Germline loops: CDR1 SNHLY, CDR2 FYNNEI. This CDR3 is built from 14 residues. The J segment lost 5 bases and the V segment lost 6 bases, leaving 7 bases of the junction unmatched. The CDR3 spells CASRDRGWEETQYF. Written as DNA, the CDR3 is TGTGCCAGCAGGGACAGGGGATGGGAGGAGACCCAGTACTTC.

The chain carries TRBV7-2 and TRBJ2-5; D remains ambiguous. The CDR3 is 16 residues long. From germline, CDR1 is SGHTA and CDR2 FQGNSA. Trimming removed 4 bases at V and 5 bases at J, with 20 bases between. CDR3 residues: CASSSTWGFRRETQYF. The CDR3 DNA is TGTGCCAGCAGCTCAACATGGGGTTTCCGTAGGGAGACCCAGTACTTC. Using reference TRBV7-2 and TRBJ2-5 for the parts outside the CDR3, the full variable domain is GAGVSQSPSNKVTEKGKDVELRCDPISGHTALYWYRQSLGQGLEFLIYFQGNSAPDKSGLPSDRFSAERTGGSVSTLTIQRTQQEDSAVYLCASSSTWGFRRETQYFGPGTRLLVL.

The chain combines TRBV11-2 with TRBJ2-7; D is ambiguous. The CDR3 extends over 11 amino acids. V was pared by 4 bases and J by 4 bases, with 5 bases between. From germline, CDR1 is SGHAT and CDR2 FQNNGV. Here the CDR3 DNA reads TGTGCCAGCAGCTCACAGTACGAGCAGTACTTC. Protein sequence: CASSSQYEQYF.

The J gene is TRBJ2-1, the V gene TRBV9; D unclear. This CDR3 has 16 residues. CDR1 is SGDLS and CDR2 is YYNGEE in the germline V gene. V was pared by 3 bases and J by 2 bases, with 15 bases between. The CDR3 here is CASSAYHPGPYNEQFF. The CDR3 region has the DNA TGTGCCAGCAGCGCCTACCACCCCGGCCCCTACAATGAGCAGTTCTTC.

The chain recombines TRBV2 with TRBJ2-1, with 9 bases fitting TRBD1. CDR3 size: 13 residues. Trimming cost V 6 bases and J 7 bases; bases outside gene matches: 4. CDR1 SNHLY and CDR2 FYNNEI come from the germline V gene. CDR3: CASSRTGVNEQFF. CDR3 coding DNA: TGTGCCAGCAGCCGGACAGGGGTTAATGAGCAGTTCTTC.

The chain has TRBV30 and TRBJ1-4; D possibly corresponds to TRBD1 (5 bases). Per germline, CDR1 GTSNPN and CDR2 SVGIG (reference sequence). Trimming took off 0 bases at V and 10 bases at J, with 18 bases between the two ends. This CDR3 comprises 15 residues. The CDR3 spells CAWSVSPGTAGKLFF. For the CDR3, the DNA is TGTGCCTGGAGTGTATCCCCGGGGACTGCGGGAAAACTGTTTTTT.

J is TRBJ2-7 and V is TRBV18; 8 nucleotides align to TRBD2. The CDR3 totals 15 residues. Losses at the gene ends were 6 bases for V and 1 base for J; bases not matched to a gene: 8. CDR1 is KGHSH, CDR2 LQKENI, per germline. CDR3 nucleotide sequence: TGTGCCAGCTCGCCAACTAGCGGCGGATCCTACGAGCAGTACTTC. This sequence encodes CASSPTSGGSYEQYF.

The CDR3 loop is CASSRTVPHYEQYF. Written as DNA, the CDR3 is TGTGCCAGCAGTCGGACAGTACCCCACTACGAGCAGTACTTC. The V call is TRBV6-5, the J call TRBJ2-7; D possibly corresponds to TRBD1 (6 bases). Germline CDR1 is MNHEY and CDR2 is SVGAGI. The CDR3 length is 14 residues. V was pared by 5 bases and J by 3 bases, with 14 bases between.

The chain has TRBV7-2 and TRBJ1-1; no firm D call. Trimming removed 2 bases at V and 3 bases at J, with 10 bases between. Germline V gene lookup returns CDR1 SGHTA and CDR2 FQGNSA. The CDR3 has 14 residues. The CDR3 DNA is TGTGCCAGCAGCTTATACGCACGGGACACTGAAGCTTTCTTT. Translation: CASSLYARDTEAFF.

V is TRBV10-3 and J is TRBJ2-1, with 9 nucleotides matching TRBD2. V was pared by 6 bases and J by 5 bases, with 11 bases of the junction left unmatched. The CDR3 has 16 amino acids. Germline V gene data show CDR1 as ENHRY and CDR2 as SYGVKD. CDR3 region: CAISPAGGPKNNEQFF. CDR3 sequence (DNA): TGTGCCATCAGCCCCGCGGGGGGGCCAAAGAACAATGAGCAGTTCTTC.